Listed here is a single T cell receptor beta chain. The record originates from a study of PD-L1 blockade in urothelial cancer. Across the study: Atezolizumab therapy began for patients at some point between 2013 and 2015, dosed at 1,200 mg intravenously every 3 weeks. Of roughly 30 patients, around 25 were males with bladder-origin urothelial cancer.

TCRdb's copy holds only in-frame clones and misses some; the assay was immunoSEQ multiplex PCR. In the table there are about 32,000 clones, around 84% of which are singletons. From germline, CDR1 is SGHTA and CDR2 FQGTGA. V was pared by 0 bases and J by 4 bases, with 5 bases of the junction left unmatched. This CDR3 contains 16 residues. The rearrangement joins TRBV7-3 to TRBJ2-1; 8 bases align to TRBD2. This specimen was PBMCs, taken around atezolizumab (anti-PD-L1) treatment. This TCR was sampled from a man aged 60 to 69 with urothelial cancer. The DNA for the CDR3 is TGTGCCAGCAGCTTAACAGGAGGCGGGGGGTACAATGAGCAGTTCTTC. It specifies CASSLTGGGGYNEQFF.